This T cell receptor beta chain comes out of a study of T-cell memory formation after mild COVID-19. As concerns this clonotype: The germline gene is not matched at one end of the junction; a read error may be the cause.

One entry per CDR3 protein results from TCRdb running MiXCR on the 5' RACE reads. The sample has approximately 400,000 distinct CDR3 sequences; about 24% are singletons. CDR3 length: 11 residues. Germline CDR1 reads MNHEY; CDR2 reads SVGEGT. The sequencing sample was made of PBMCs or a T cell subset sorted from them (not recorded which). This chain connects TRBV6-2 or TRBV6-3 to TRBJ2-5; D is possibly TRBD2 (6 bases). This TCR was recovered from an adult woman who had mild COVID-19 (a few samples of this study predate the infection). Cell type and time point are not known. Written as DNA, the CDR3 is TGCTCCTCGGGGGAGAGGGAGACCCAGTACTTC. Translated, it gives CSSGERETQYF.